This T cell receptor (beta chain) was sequenced for a study of T cells after posttransplantation cyclophosphamide. General study results and limits: After PTCy, TRB diversity resembled that of CNI/methotrexate controls. Donor CD8+ memory clones often dominated recipient blood repertoires at later times.

There are a few counts of this clone. No antigen is known for it. Germline V CDR1 and CDR2: GTSNPN, SVGIG (reference sequence). CDR3 length: 15 amino acids. V gave up 3 bases and J gave up 6 bases; unmatched junction bases: 10. Measured with immunoSEQ multiplex PCR; TCRdb has only the in-frame clones, and not every one. This sample has tens of thousands of clones, with about 89% found just once. Sampled 1 year posttransplant, controls received myeloablative marrow transplants, methotrexate and a calcineurin inhibitor. The chain uses TRBV30 and TRBJ2-7, with 11 bases lining up with TRBD1. This sequence was found in a female patient aged 45 to 65 who received an allogeneic stem cell transplant from an unrelated donor, was CMV-positive, and had chronic GVHD only. Some T cells could come from the graft donor. The specimen comprised PBMCs, sampled after an allogeneic stem cell transplant with a calcineurin inhibitor and methotrexate. The CDR3, as DNA: TGTGCCTGGAGAAGGACAGGGGGCTACCCAATCGAGCAGTACTTC. Amino acid sequence: CAWRRTGGYPIEQYF.